This entry describes one T cell receptor (beta chain). Its antigen is currently not known. The sample holds no much larger clone one base away, and base qualities are not on file. The data were obtained in a study of patients and donors after allogeneic stem cell transplantation (dated by TCRdb to about 2020). Via the germline V gene, CDR1 is MNHNS and CDR2 SASEGT. V drops 4 bases and J drops 11 bases, leaving 17 bases in between. Measured from the cysteine to the phenylalanine, the CDR3 is 13 residues long. Only the CDR3 part of the read is kept: 39 bases, read in frame from the first base. Receptor libraries were prepared by RT-PCR. Instrument on record: NextSeq 550. TCRdb took the public reads, trimmed them with fastp at Q25, ran MiXCR for clone calling and kept in-frame beta chains. Every distinct CDR3 protein forms one entry, paired with its most common genes and DNA. Recorded for this sample are roughly 250,000 distinct CDR3 sequences; 11% to 15% of them occurred a single time. The ten largest clones take up around a tenth of the sample.

The sample comprised blood, either unsorted or a sorted T cell fraction (not recorded which). This sequence uses TRBV6-1 and TRBJ1-1; TRBD1 is a weak D gene call, 6 bases matching. The source of this sequence is a human donor who was either an allogeneic HSCT recipient or a stem cell or donor lymphocyte infusion donor (not recorded which). It is not recorded whose cells these are; they may come from a transplant donor. For the CDR3, the sequence is CASSAKGGVWAFF. The nucleotide sequence is TGTGCCAGCAGTGCCAAAGGGGGTGTTTGGGCTTTCTTT.